One and the same sample provided the 9 T cell receptor beta chains below, sequenced in a study of shared clonotypes between healthy human individuals. Assay: immunoSEQ multiplex PCR; the TCRdb copy retains only in-frame clones and omits some. This table holds some 530,000 clones, 70% to 80% found once. Sequencing was performed on PBMCs. The source is a woman aged 40 to 55 in good health. Some clones in this sample may be carry-over from other donors' samples.

In this sample, this clone turned up a few times. This same CDR3 is encoded by further DNA sequences in the sample. The rearrangement uses TRBV9 and TRBJ1-3, with D uncertain. The CDR3 length is 12 residues. Germline values: CDR1 SGDLS, CDR2 YYNGEE. Deletions cut 0 bases from V and 3 bases from J, with 1 base between. CDR3 protein: CASSVGGNTIYF. The CDR3 nucleotides read TGTGCCAGCAGCGTAGGTGGAAACACCATATATTTT.

The chain recombines TRBV4-2 with TRBJ1-4, with 7 positions matching TRBD1. Looked up from germline, CDR1 is LGHNA and CDR2 is YNFKEQ. Trimming at V came to 4 bases and at J to 4 bases, leaving 6 bases not matched to a gene. This CDR3 spans 15 amino acids. The CDR3: CASSPEQGNNEKLFF. Here the CDR3 DNA reads TGTGCCAGCAGCCCAGAACAGGGGAATAATGAAAAACTGTTTTTT.

V is TRBV9 and J is TRBJ1-2, with a possible D match to TRBD1 (6 bases). Trimming took 2 bases from V and 4 from J, leaving 9 bases between them. This CDR3 spans 13 amino acids. Germline V CDR1 and CDR2: SGDLS, YYNGEE. In nucleotides, the CDR3 is TGTGCCAGCAGCGTCCGGGGGGCCTATGGCTACACCTTC. Its protein is CASSVRGAYGYTF.

The rearrangement uses TRBV27 and TRBJ2-2; D is perhaps TRBD1 (6 bases). The germline V gene encodes CDR1 MNHEY and CDR2 SMNVEV (reference sequence). V was clipped by 6 bases and J by 3 bases, with 17 bases between them. The CDR3 extends over 16 amino acids. Here the CDR3 DNA reads TGTGCCAGCAGGCTCACAGGGAGTTTGTACACCGGGGAGCTGTTTTTT. Encoded protein: CASRLTGSLYTGELFF.

The V and J genes are TRBV28 and TRBJ2-7; D possibly corresponds to TRBD1 (5 bases). Trimming took 11 bases from V and 4 from J, leaving 18 bases between them. Germline lookup yields CDR1 MDHEN and CDR2 SYDVKM. The CDR3 is 13 amino acids. The CDR3 spells CALGGGRAYEQYF. The DNA for the CDR3 is TGTGCCCTAGGTGGTGGCAGGGCTTACGAGCAGTACTTC.

The table lists this clone with a few counts. The chain is built from TRBV28 and TRBJ1-1; the D gene is possibly TRBD1 (5 bases). The CDR3 totals 16 residues. Germline V CDR1 and CDR2: MDHEN, SYDVKM. With 4 bases removed from V and 1 base from J, the gap between germline ends came to 16 bases. The CDR3 is CASSSSPQATNTEAFF. CDR3 nucleotide sequence: TGTGCCAGCAGTTCCTCCCCACAGGCGACGAACACTGAAGCTTTCTTT. The full variable domain, its missing parts supplied by reference TRBV28 and TRBJ1-1, is DVKVTQSSRYLVKRTGEKVFLECVQDMDHENMFWYRQDPGLGLRLIYFSYDVKMKEKGDIPEGYSVSREKKERFSLILESASTNQTSMYLCASSSSPQATNTEAFFGQGTRLTVV.

The rearrangement links TRBV2 to TRBJ2-1; 7 bases match TRBD2. Germline values: CDR1 SNHLY, CDR2 FYNNEI. The CDR3 loop spans 14 amino acids. Trimming cost V 2 bases and J 6 bases; bases outside gene matches: 4. CDR3 region: CASSERLAVNEQFF. The CDR3 DNA sequence: TGTGCCAGCAGTGAAAGGCTAGCGGTCAATGAGCAGTTCTTC.

The chain carries TRBV4-1 and TRBJ1-6; TRBD1 might be the D (6 bases). Trimming removed 2 bases at V and 6 bases at J, with 14 bases between. The CDR3 is 16 residues long. Per germline, CDR1 MGHRA and CDR2 YSYEKL. CDR3 sequence (DNA): TGCGCCAGCAGCCAATCCAGGGGCCGCGGTAATTCACCCCTCCACTTT. This translates into CASSQSRGRGNSPLHF.

The V and J genes are TRBV27 and TRBJ2-5; tentatively, D is TRBD2 (7 bases). Trimming stripped 0 bases from V and 4 bases from J, with 21 bases between. CDR3 size: 18 residues. CDR1 is MNHEY, CDR2 SMNVEV, per germline (reference sequence). CDR3 loop: CASSLSPPAGATIETQYF. The DNA of the CDR3 is TGTGCCAGCAGTTTATCCCCGCCGGCGGGGGCAACGATAGAGACCCAGTACTTC.